This T cell receptor (beta chain) was sequenced in a study of blood T cells in healthy people across ages. Findings and limits, study-wide: The recorded TCR beta diversity per million T cells decreased in a roughly linear manner with age.

Together with a sample-barcoded 5' primer, a J-beta primer mix was included in a second PCR lasting about 6 to 11 cycles. TCRdb re-derived calls from the 5' RACE reads in MiXCR, one entry per CDR3 protein. Here the sample spans 1.5 million to 2 million distinct CDR3 sequences, about 50% being singletons. Comment on this clonotype: Its antigen is currently unknown.

There are 15 residues in the CDR3. Trimming took 6 bases from V and 0 from J, leaving 15 bases between them. Germline CDR1 reads SGHTA; CDR2 reads FQGNSA. This sequence originates from a woman between 40 and 55 years old in good health. The sample consisted of blood. This chain links TRBV7-2 with TRBJ2-7; D perhaps matches TRBD2 (6 bases). The chain's CDR3 is CASRPREASSYEQYF. The CDR3 DNA follows: TGTGCCAGCAGACCCAGGGAGGCTAGCTCCTACGAGCAGTACTTC.